This TCR beta chain was observed in a study of cytomegalovirus exposure and HLA in healthy donors. Across the study: An early release of data contained approximately 85 million unique TCRs, which came from HLA-typed donors. Study-level results: In a later analysis, TCR association rates varied by HLA locus: DRB1 most, HLA-C fewest.

PCR amplification relied on 60 Vbeta primers (plus 13 Jbeta primers). Here immunoSEQ multiplex PCR was the method, and the copy in TCRdb shows in-frame clones only, minus some. The data show tens of thousands of clones, with roughly three quarters seen just once and 3% to 3.5% held by the top ten. Per germline, CDR1 KGHSH and CDR2 LQKENI. The CDR3 runs to 17 residues. V was trimmed by 2 bases and J by 6 bases, leaving 19 bases between them. Comments on this clone: Its antigen is as yet unknown.

The material sequenced was PBMCs. The rearrangement joins TRBV18 to TRBJ1-4, with D perhaps TRBD1 (5 bases). This TCR came from a young man in good health and CMV-seronegative. This CDR3 is CASSPTSGKSRYEKLFF. The CDR3 nucleotides read TGTGCCAGCTCACCAACATCAGGGAAAAGCCGCTATGAAAAACTGTTTTTT. Looking up the rest from reference TRBV18 and TRBJ1-4 gives the full variable domain: NAGVMQNPRHLVRRRGQEARLRCSPMKGHSHVYWYRQLPEEGLKFMVYLQKENIIDESGMPKERFSAEFPKEGPSILRIQQVVRGDSAAYFCASSPTSGKSRYEKLFFGSGTQLSVL.